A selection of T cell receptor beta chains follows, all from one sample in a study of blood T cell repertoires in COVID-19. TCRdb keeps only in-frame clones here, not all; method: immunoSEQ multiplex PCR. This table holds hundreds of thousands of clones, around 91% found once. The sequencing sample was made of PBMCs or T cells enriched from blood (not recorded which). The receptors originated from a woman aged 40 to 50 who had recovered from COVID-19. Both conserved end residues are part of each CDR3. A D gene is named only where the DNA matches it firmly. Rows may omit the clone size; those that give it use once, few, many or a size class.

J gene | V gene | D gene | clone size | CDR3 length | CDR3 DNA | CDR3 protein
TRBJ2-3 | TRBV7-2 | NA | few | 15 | TGTGCCAGCAGCTTACTCGCGGGGAGGACAGATACGCAGTATTTT | CASSLLAGRTDTQYF
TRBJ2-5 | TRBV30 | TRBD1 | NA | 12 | TGTGCCTCCGCGACAGGGATTGAGACCCAGTACTTC | CASATGIETQYF
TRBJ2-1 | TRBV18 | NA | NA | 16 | TGTGCCAGCTCACCCATGAGAGAACAGCTTAACAATGAGCAGTTCTTC | CASSPMREQLNNEQFF
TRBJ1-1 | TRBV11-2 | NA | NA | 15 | TGTGCCAGCAGCTTAGGTCCAGGCCTGAACACTGAAGCTTTCTTT | CASSLGPGLNTEAFF
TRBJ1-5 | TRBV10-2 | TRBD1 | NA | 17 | TGCGCCAGCAGTGAGTCGACAGGGGAAGTGAACAATCAGCCCCAGCATTTT | CASSESTGEVNNQPQHF
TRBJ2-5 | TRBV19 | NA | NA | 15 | TGTGCCAGTAGTATCCCCGGGACACCCCAAGAGACCCAGTACTTC | CASSIPGTPQETQYF
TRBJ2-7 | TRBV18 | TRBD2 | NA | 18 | TGTGCCAGCTCACCATCCAGACTAGCGGGGGGCCAAAACTACGAGCAGTACTTC | CASSPSRLAGGQNYEQYF
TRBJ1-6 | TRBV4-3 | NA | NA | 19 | TGCGCCAGCAGCCGCACCGGCCCGGGATCTTCTCTTTATAATTCACCCCTCCACTTT | CASSRTGPGSSLYNSPLHF
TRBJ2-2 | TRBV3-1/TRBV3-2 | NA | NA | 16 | TGTGCCAGCAGCCAAGCCGTCAGTACGAACACCGGGGAGCTGTTTTTT | CASSQAVSTNTGELFF
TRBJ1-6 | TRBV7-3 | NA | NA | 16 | TGTGCCAGCAGCTTAAATGAACAGGGTGTGAATTCACCCCTCCACTTT | CASSLNEQGVNSPLHF
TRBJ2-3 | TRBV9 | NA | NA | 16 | TGTGCCAGCAGCGTCTACGGGACACCTGGCACAGATACGCAGTATTTT | CASSVYGTPGTDTQYF
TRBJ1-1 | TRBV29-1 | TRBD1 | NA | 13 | TGCAGCGCTAAGGGACAGGGGGACACTGAAGCTTTCTTT | CSAKGQGDTEAFF
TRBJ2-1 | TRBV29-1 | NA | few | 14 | TGCAGCGTTCGTGACCGGGGTAGTTACAATGAGCAGTTCTTC | CSVRDRGSYNEQFF
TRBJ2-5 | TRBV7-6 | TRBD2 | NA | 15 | TGTGCCAGCAGCTTAGTGGGCGGGGGAGGTGAGACCCAGTACTTC | CASSLVGGGGETQYF
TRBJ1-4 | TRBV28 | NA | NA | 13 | TGTGCCAGCAGTCTCCGACAGCCTGAAAAACTGTTTTTT | CASSLRQPEKLFF
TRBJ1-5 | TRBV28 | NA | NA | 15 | TGTGCCAGCCTTGTGGGAGGTTTTAGCAATCAGCCCCAGCATTTT | CASLVGGFSNQPQHF
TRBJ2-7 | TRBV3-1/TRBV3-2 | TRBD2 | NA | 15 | TGTGCCAGCAGCCAAGGGTGGGAGGGCGGACGCGAGCAGTACTTC | CASSQGWEGGREQYF
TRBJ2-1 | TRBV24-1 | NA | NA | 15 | TGTGCCACCAGTCAGGGGGGCCGAACCTACAATGAGCAGTTCTTC | CATSQGGRTYNEQFF
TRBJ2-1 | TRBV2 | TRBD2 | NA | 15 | TGTGCCAGCAGGAGGGCGGGAGAAGGGGACAATGAGCAGTTCTTC | CASRRAGEGDNEQFF
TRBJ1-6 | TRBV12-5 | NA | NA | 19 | TGTGCTAGTGGTTTGGCACCCCACGAATCCAGGGGTCGTGCTTCACCCCTCCACTTT | CASGLAPHESRGRASPLHF
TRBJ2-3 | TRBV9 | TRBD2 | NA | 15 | TGTGCCAGCAGCTCCGGGGGGATGTGGACAGATACGCAGTATTTT | CASSSGGMWTDTQYF